This TCR beta chain emerged from a study of radiotherapy plus CTLA-4 blockade in lung cancer. The wider study: Of the patients, about 20% showed objective responses and roughly 31% attained disease control. Study conclusions and caveats: Radiotherapy plus ipilimumab was followed by expansion in blood of tumor-derived TCR clones.

About this clone itself: No antigen is known for it.

The CDR3 runs 20 residues. Germline values: CDR1 SGHDN, CDR2 FVKESK. V gave up 0 bases and J gave up 3 bases; unmatched junction bases: 15. Assay: immunoSEQ multiplex PCR; the TCRdb copy retains only in-frame clones and omits some. Of about 49,000 clones listed, around 84% are singletons. The receptor was isolated from a human donor with non-small cell lung cancer whose response to radiotherapy plus ipilimumab could not be evaluated. The sequencing here drew on peripheral blood, taken from a patient treated with radiotherapy plus ipilimumab. This chain links TRBV14 with TRBJ2-3; 10 bases align to TRBD2. The CDR3 sequence: CASSQDPAGGPNEGTDTQYF. The DNA of the CDR3 is TGTGCCAGCAGCCAAGATCCAGCGGGAGGGCCGAATGAAGGGACAGATACGCAGTATTTT.